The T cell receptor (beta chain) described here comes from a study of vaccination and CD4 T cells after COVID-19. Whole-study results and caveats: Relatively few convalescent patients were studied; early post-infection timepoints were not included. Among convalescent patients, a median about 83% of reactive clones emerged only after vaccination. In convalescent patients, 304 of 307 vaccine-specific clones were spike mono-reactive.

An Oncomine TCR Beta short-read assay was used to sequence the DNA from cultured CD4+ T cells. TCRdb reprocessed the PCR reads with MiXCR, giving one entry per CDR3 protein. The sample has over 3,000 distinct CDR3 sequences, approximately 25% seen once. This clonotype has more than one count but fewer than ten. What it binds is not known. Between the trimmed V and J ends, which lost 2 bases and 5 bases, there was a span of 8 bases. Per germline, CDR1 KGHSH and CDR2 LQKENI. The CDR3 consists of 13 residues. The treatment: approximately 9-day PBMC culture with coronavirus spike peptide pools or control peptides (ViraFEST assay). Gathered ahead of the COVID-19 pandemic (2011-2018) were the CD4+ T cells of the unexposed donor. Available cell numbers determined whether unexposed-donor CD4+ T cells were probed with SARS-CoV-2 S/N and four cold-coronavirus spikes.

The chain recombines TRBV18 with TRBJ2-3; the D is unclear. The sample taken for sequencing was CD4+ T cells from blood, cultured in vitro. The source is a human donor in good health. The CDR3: CASSPAKGDTQYF. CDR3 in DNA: TGTGCCAGCTCACCAGCAAAAGGAGATACGCAGTATTTT. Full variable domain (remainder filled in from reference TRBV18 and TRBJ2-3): NAGVMQNPRHLVRRRGQEARLRCSPMKGHSHVYWYRQLPEEGLKFMVYLQKENIIDESGMPKERFSAEFPKEGPSILRIQQVVRGDSAAYFCASSPAKGDTQYFGPGTRLTVL.